Listed below are T cell receptor beta chains from one sample, sequenced in a study of T cell responses to AZD1222 COVID-19 vaccine. Clones were sequenced by immunoSEQ multiplex PCR, and TCRdb holds only the in-frame ones, with some missing. The repertoire has 65,000 to 80,000 clones, roughly 94% of them found once; the top ten carry around 7.1%. The sample in question was peripheral blood, obtained on day 0 of MenACWY control vaccination. The receptors were sampled from an adult in good health. CDR3s include the opening cysteine and the closing phenylalanine or tryptophan.

V	J	CDR3
TRBV28	TRBJ1-6	CASSFTQGHFNSPLHF
TRBV7-2	TRBJ2-3	CASSAPKRGIDTQYF
TRBV29-1	TRBJ2-1	CSVDAGLLSSYNEQFF
TRBV19	TRBJ1-5	CASRLGGPLPNQPQHF
TRBV19	TRBJ2-2	CASSIGPGLAANTGELFF
TRBV27	TRBJ2-2	CASSIPGGELFF
TRBV19	TRBJ2-5	CASSPGTGAETQYF
TRBV19	TRBJ2-7	CASSIGREVPYEQYF
TRBV28	TRBJ1-5	CASTGTAPRGGPQHF
TRBV30	TRBJ2-4	CAWSVLPIAKNIQYF
TRBV2	TRBJ2-4	CASSEEQHENIQYF
TRBV28	TRBJ2-1	CASSGTGLAKYNEQFF
TRBV28	TRBJ1-4	CASMTGLNEKLFF
TRBV9	TRBJ2-6	CASSVADRGGRGANVLTF
TRBV7-8	TRBJ2-7	CASSQTGLPYEQYF
TRBV9	TRBJ2-7	CASSVGQETFYEQYF
TRBV9	TRBJ2-7	CASSVAYNHEQYF
TRBV30	TRBJ2-3	CAWSRDSTSTDTQYF
TRBV2	TRBJ1-1	CASRRQGSMNTEAFF
TRBV19	TRBJ1-2	CASSISADPGYTF
TRBV18	TRBJ1-1	CASSQGNTEAFF
TRBV9	TRBJ2-7	CASSPGDRAYEQYF
TRBV5-1	TRBJ1-2	CASSVAGQDHYGYTF
TRBV5-1	TRBJ2-2	CASSWSSGNTGELFF
TRBV15	TRBJ2-5	CATSRGAGQQETQYF
TRBV18	TRBJ2-1	CASSLNPASGGNNEQFF
TRBV6-2/TRBV6-3	TRBJ2-1	CASRRQGGYNEQFF
TRBV7-3	TRBJ2-3	CASSAQFGSSTDTQYF
TRBV25-1	TRBJ2-7	CASTKGQSYEQYF
TRBV28	TRBJ2-7	CASSSPVRGTYEQYF
TRBV4-3	TRBJ1-5	CASSQDLGGSNQPQHF
TRBV6-6	TRBJ2-3	CASARWAGGLTDTQYF
TRBV5-4	TRBJ1-5	CASSLERDQPQHF
TRBV7-2	TRBJ2-2	CASSLVRTSGGELFF
TRBV29-1	TRBJ1-5	CSVVLFGDTPFGGNQPQHF
TRBV5-8	TRBJ1-2	CASTYDGDTF
TRBV10-3	TRBJ1-4	CAIKGRNEKLFF
TRBV19	TRBJ2-7	CASSPRLTSYEQYF
TRBV5-4	TRBJ2-7	CASSQPGLHEQYF
TRBV19	TRBJ2-3	CASSIGARVTDTQYF
TRBV12-3/TRBV12-4	TRBJ2-7	CASTLGGRNEQYF
TRBV6-5	TRBJ2-4	CASSYSTGIAKNIQYF
TRBV3-1/TRBV3-2	TRBJ1-1	CASSQGDRVGEAFF
TRBV10-3	TRBJ2-1	CAISERSDYHNEQFF
TRBV7-3	TRBJ2-2	CASSSQTGGELFF
TRBV30	TRBJ1-2	CAWSATGGLDGYTF
TRBV5-1	TRBJ1-1	CASSFEGGTLTEAFF
TRBV4-3	TRBJ2-6	CASSGHSGANVLTF
TRBV19	TRBJ1-2	CASSNRIYGYTF
TRBV5-6	TRBJ1-4	CASSLAREIDEKLFF
TRBV2	TRBJ1-4	CASQGSTNEKLFF
TRBV29-1	TRBJ2-3	CSVELGGKGEDTQYF
TRBV7-8	TRBJ2-7	CASSLGLAGGGYAYEQYF
TRBV13	TRBJ2-2	CASSLTGETGELFF
TRBV6-6	TRBJ1-1	CASSLGTANTEAFF